These 25 T cell receptor beta chains came from one sample sequenced in a study of blood T cell repertoires in COVID-19. Clones were sequenced by immunoSEQ multiplex PCR, and TCRdb holds only the in-frame ones, with some missing. The table shows some 260,000 clones, with 88% occurring only once. Source material: peripheral blood. These receptors all stem from a human donor in a cohort sampled during active COVID-19.

The chain joins TRBV4-1 to TRBJ2-7, with D hard to call. This CDR3 is built from 14 residues. Per germline, CDR1 MGHRA and CDR2 YSYEKL. Trimming took off 1 base at V and 3 bases at J, with 10 bases between the two ends. In nucleotides, the CDR3 is TGCGCCAGCAGCCAAGTGACCCTAGACTACGAGCAGTACTTC. Translation gives CASSQVTLDYEQYF.

CDR3 residues: CASGAVWGTEAFF. CDR3 sequence (DNA): TGTGCCAGCGGGGCGGTGTGGGGCACTGAAGCTTTCTTT. The chain uses TRBV27 and TRBJ1-1; tentatively, D is TRBD1 (5 bases). Germline V lookup: CDR1 MNHEY, CDR2 SMNVEV (reference sequence). The CDR3 length is 13 residues. V was shortened by 8 bases and J by 4 bases, with 14 bases between the two germline ends.

This rearrangement joins TRBV28 to TRBJ1-1; 9 nucleotides match TRBD1. The CDR3 length is 15 residues. V was pared by 4 bases and J by 5 bases, with 8 bases of the junction left unmatched. Germline V gives CDR1 MDHEN, CDR2 SYDVKM. CDR3 in amino acids: CASSSPTGGLTEAFF. The DNA for the CDR3 is TGTGCCAGCAGTTCCCCAACAGGGGGCTTAACTGAAGCTTTCTTT.

V gene TRBV5-1 combines with J gene TRBJ2-7; D is possibly TRBD2 (6 bases). Trimming took off 3 bases at V and 3 bases at J, with 16 bases between the two ends. CDR3 length equals 15 residues. Germline V lookup: CDR1 SGHRS, CDR2 YFSETQ. CDR3 nucleotide sequence: TGCGCCAGCAGCTGGGGACTGGAGCCCGGCTACGAGCAGTACTTC. Its protein is CASSWGLEPGYEQYF.

This rearrangement joins TRBV7-9 to TRBJ2-1; 7 nucleotides agree with TRBD2. The CDR3 is 15 residues long. V shed 1 base and J 1 base; nucleotides not matched to a gene: 1. The germline gives CDR1 SEHNR, CDR2 FQNEAQ (reference sequence). CDR3 sequence (DNA): TGTGCCAGCAGCTTAGGGCGGGGGTCCTACAATGAGCAGTTCTTC. Its translation is CASSLGRGSYNEQFF.

The rearrangement links TRBV27 to TRBJ2-7; 9 bases map to TRBD1. The CDR3 runs 14 residues. The germline V gene has CDR1 MNHEY and CDR2 SMNVEV (reference sequence). J gave up 2 bases and V 4 bases, and 3 bases lay outside the gene matches. CDR3 DNA sequence: TGTGCCAGCAGTTCAGACAGGGGGGCCTACGAGCAGTACTTC. The encoded protein is CASSSDRGAYEQYF.

This CDR3 reads CASSRQGDGYTF. The CDR3, as DNA: TGCGCCAGCAGTAGACAGGGGGATGGCTACACCTTC. This rearrangement joins TRBV5-1 to TRBJ1-2; 9 bases align to TRBD1. Trimming cost V 5 bases and J 6 bases; bases outside gene matches: 2. Germline V lookup: CDR1 SGHRS, CDR2 YFSETQ. CDR3 length: 12 amino acids.

This chain connects TRBV7-2 to TRBJ2-3; 8 nucleotides line up with TRBD2. The V gene end was trimmed by 0 bases and the J gene end by 5 bases; junction bases not matched to a gene: 4. The CDR3 is 15 residues long. Germline assignment: CDR1 SGHTA and CDR2 FQGNSA. DNA of the CDR3: TGTGCCAGCAGCTTAGCCGGACTAGCTGTAGATACGCAGTATTTT. Protein: CASSLAGLAVDTQYF.

The chain couples TRBV27 to TRBJ2-7; tentatively, D is TRBD2 (6 bases). Per germline, CDR1 MNHEY and CDR2 SMNVEV (reference sequence). This CDR3 has 16 residues. The ends were cut back, 2 bases at V and 3 bases at J, with 17 bases in the middle. CDR3: CASSLTRGSGYYEQYF. CDR3 nucleotides: TGTGCCAGCAGTTTAACCCGGGGAAGCGGGTACTACGAGCAGTACTTC.

This chain connects TRBV19 to TRBJ2-7, with 10 bases identical to TRBD2. The CDR3 runs 15 residues. In germline, CDR1 is LNHDA, CDR2 SQIVND (reference sequence). Germline trimming cut 7 bases from V and 3 bases from J; bases unmatched to any gene: 9. The CDR3 sequence: CASTRTSGMYYEQYF. In nucleotides, the CDR3 is TGTGCCAGTACTCGGACTAGCGGTATGTACTACGAGCAGTACTTC.

The chain is built from TRBV15 and TRBJ1-3; D possibly corresponds to TRBD1 (5 bases). The germline V and J ends were trimmed by 0 bases and 3 bases, with 15 bases remaining between them. The length of the CDR3 is 17 residues. From germline, CDR1 is LNHNV and CDR2 YYDKDF (reference sequence). CDR3 residues: CATSRESQGPIGNTIYF. As DNA, the CDR3 is TGTGCCACCAGCAGAGAATCGCAGGGCCCCATTGGAAACACCATATATTTT.

The chain joins TRBV5-6 to TRBJ2-7; 12 bases align to TRBD2. CDR1 SGHDT and CDR2 YYEEEE come from the germline V gene. The CDR3 sequence is 15 residues long. V lost 4 bases to trimming and J lost 2 bases; unmatched junction nucleotides: 4. CDR3 protein: CASSQGLAGPYEQYF. DNA of the CDR3: TGTGCCAGCAGCCAGGGACTAGCGGGCCCCTACGAGCAGTACTTC.

J is TRBJ2-7 and V is TRBV5-1, with TRBD1 matching over 8 bases. Germline CDR1 is SGHRS and CDR2 is YFSETQ. The CDR3 spans 15 residues. The J segment lost 2 bases and the V segment lost 0 bases, leaving 4 bases of the junction unmatched. The CDR3 region has the DNA TGCGCCAGCAGCTTGGAGGGGACAGGACCCTACGAGCAGTACTTC. This encodes CASSLEGTGPYEQYF.

V gene TRBV7-3 combines with J gene TRBJ1-1, with 7 bases matching TRBD1. Per the germline V gene, CDR1 is SGHTA and CDR2 is FQGTGA. The CDR3 spans 13 residues. Unmatched junction bases numbered 8, after V lost 5 bases and J lost 8 bases. This CDR3 reads CASSPGTVGEAFF. The CDR3 bases are TGTGCCAGCAGCCCTGGGACAGTAGGGGAAGCTTTCTTT.

The J gene is TRBJ2-5, the V gene TRBV9; 15 nucleotides line up with TRBD2. Germline V gene lookup returns CDR1 SGDLS and CDR2 YYNGEE. Trimming cost V 4 bases and J 1 base; bases outside gene matches: 5. There are 17 residues in the CDR3. CDR3 in amino acids: CASSLWTSGRAQETQYF. The CDR3 region has the DNA TGTGCCAGCAGCTTATGGACTAGCGGGAGGGCCCAAGAGACCCAGTACTTC.

The V call is TRBV10-3, the J call TRBJ1-5, with D possibly being TRBD1 (5 bases). Per germline, CDR1 ENHRY and CDR2 SYGVKD. V lost 0 bases and J lost 2, with 8 bases in between. The CDR3 totals 15 residues. This CDR3 reads CAISESGGGNQPQHF. Here the CDR3 DNA reads TGTGCCATCAGTGAGTCCGGGGGGGGCAATCAGCCCCAGCATTTT.

V usage is TRBV5-1 and J usage is TRBJ1-1; D ambiguous. The CDR3 is made up of 13 amino acids. The V gene lost 7 bases and the J gene lost 1 base, with 11 bases spanning the gap. The germline V gene encodes CDR1 SGHRS and CDR2 YFSETQ. CDR3 residues: CASSFQSNTEAFF. CDR3 in DNA: TGCGCCAGCTCGTTTCAGTCGAACACTGAAGCTTTCTTT.

The V call is TRBV5-4, the J call TRBJ2-2; D may be TRBD2 (6 bases). V gave up 2 bases and J gave up 6 bases, with 11 bases separating them. Germline assignment: CDR1 SGHNT and CDR2 YYREEE (reference sequence). The CDR3 contains 14 residues. Here the CDR3 DNA reads TGTGCCAGCAGCTTACCGGGAGCTCCCGGGGAGCTGTTTTTT. Its translation is CASSLPGAPGELFF.

The V and J genes are TRBV6-2 or TRBV6-3 and TRBJ2-2, with D perhaps matching TRBD1 (5 bases). CDR3 length: 16 amino acids. V lost 5 bases to trimming and J lost 5 bases, with 18 bases between them. Germline lookup yields CDR1 MNHEY and CDR2 SVGEGT. Here the CDR3 DNA reads TGTGCCAGCAGTAAACCAGGGATTGGAAGAACCGGGGAGCTGTTTTTT. It translates to CASSKPGIGRTGELFF.

This clone has just a few counts. The V and J genes are TRBV6-6 and TRBJ1-1, with 9 bases matching TRBD1. V lost 8 bases to trimming and J lost 5 bases; unmatched junction nucleotides: 9. Germline CDR1 and CDR2: MNHNY and SVGAGI (reference sequence). This CDR3 region has 14 residues. CDR3 amino acids: CASFSGQGTTEAFF. The CDR3 bases are TGTGCCAGCTTCTCGGGACAGGGAACAACTGAAGCTTTCTTT.

The chain has TRBV28 and TRBJ2-7, with 7 positions matching TRBD1. V shed 2 bases and J 5 bases; nucleotides not matched to a gene: 12. In germline, CDR1 is MDHEN, CDR2 SYDVKM. The CDR3 runs 16 residues. CDR3 DNA sequence: TGTGCCAGCAGTTTAAGGGCAGGGGGTCATAGGAACGAGCAGTACTTC. Translated: CASSLRAGGHRNEQYF. Together with reference TRBV28 and TRBJ2-7, the CDR3 gives the full variable domain: DVKVTQSSRYLVKRTGEKVFLECVQDMDHENMFWYRQDPGLGLRLIYFSYDVKMKEKGDIPEGYSVSREKKERFSLILESASTNQTSMYLCASSLRAGGHRNEQYFGPGTRLTVT.

This chain joins TRBV19 and TRBJ2-7; 7 bases agree with TRBD1. Germline CDR1 reads LNHDA; CDR2 reads SQIVND (reference sequence). V lost 6 bases to trimming and J lost 2 bases; unmatched junction nucleotides: 10. The length of the CDR3 is 15 residues. CDR3 sequence (DNA): TGTGCCAGTAGGGAACAGGGGACGCCCCCCTACGAGCAGTACTTC. Translating gives CASREQGTPPYEQYF.

The V call is TRBV24-1, the J call TRBJ2-3, with D uncertain. The V gene lost 5 bases and the J gene lost 0 bases, with 2 bases spanning the gap. This CDR3 is built from 12 residues. CDR1 and CDR2 from the germline V gene are KGHDR and SFDVKD. In DNA, the CDR3 is TGTGCCACCAGTGTAAGCACAGATACGCAGTATTTT. Protein sequence: CATSVSTDTQYF.

The chain links TRBV6-6 to TRBJ2-1, with 10 bases matching TRBD2. CDR1 is MNHNY, CDR2 SVGAGI, per germline (reference sequence). V dropped 0 bases and J dropped 14; count of bases not matched to a gene: 4. CDR3 length equals 13 residues. The CDR3 DNA reads TGTGCCAGCAGTTACTCTCTAGCGGGAGTAAAGTTCTTC. Translated: CASSYSLAGVKFF.

The rearrangement joins TRBV29-1 to TRBJ2-2; TRBD1 is a possible D gene (5 bases). V gave up 0 bases and J gave up 6 bases, with 11 bases separating them. The germline CDR1 and CDR2 sequences are SQVTM and ANQGSEA. This CDR3 is built from 14 residues. This CDR3 is CSVEDSRVPGELFF. The CDR3 coding sequence is TGCAGCGTTGAAGATAGCAGGGTTCCCGGGGAGCTGTTTTTT.